Listed below are T cell receptor beta chains from one sample, sequenced in a study of blood T cell repertoires in COVID-19. Using immunoSEQ multiplex PCR, the repertoire was profiled, and TCRdb retains in-frame clones only, with some absent. This table has about 130,000 clones, around nine tenths appearing once. Sequenced sample: PBMCs or T cells enriched from blood (not recorded which). The receptors shown here come from a woman aged 45-65 years who had recovered from COVID-19. CDR3s leave out the opening cysteine and the closing phenylalanine or tryptophan.

V gene: TRBV18
J gene: TRBJ1-3
CDR3 protein: ASSYGQASGGNTIY

V gene: TRBV5-5
J gene: TRBJ1-2
CDR3 protein: ASSGETGGYGYT

V gene: TRBV10-3
J gene: TRBJ2-3
CDR3 protein: AISGTSGDTDTQY

V gene: TRBV19
J gene: TRBJ2-1
CDR3 protein: ASRRDSYNEQF

V gene: TRBV19
J gene: TRBJ2-2
CDR3 protein: ATRINGGGSTGELF

V gene: TRBV4-1
J gene: TRBJ1-1
CDR3 protein: ASSQGWDRGPEAF

V gene: TRBV6-2/TRBV6-3
J gene: TRBJ2-3
CDR3 protein: ASSFGTSGGAPGDTQY

V gene: TRBV6-5
J gene: TRBJ2-1
CDR3 protein: ASSIGGEEQF

V gene: TRBV6-6
J gene: TRBJ1-4
CDR3 protein: ASSTSDRGSEKLF

V gene: TRBV2
J gene: TRBJ1-4
CDR3 protein: ASRLTGGYEKLF

V gene: TRBV7-3
J gene: TRBJ1-4
CDR3 protein: ASSHSIATNEKLF

V gene: TRBV7-2
J gene: TRBJ2-3
CDR3 protein: ASSSPSGGSSSTDTQY

V gene: TRBV10-3
J gene: TRBJ1-1
CDR3 protein: AISEARGDWPEAF

V gene: TRBV5-1
J gene: TRBJ1-2
CDR3 protein: ASGSTGINYGYT

V gene: TRBV5-5
J gene: TRBJ1-2
CDR3 protein: ASSSQGQRNYGYT

V gene: TRBV4-1
J gene: TRBJ1-1
CDR3 protein: ASSQGRQVNTEAF

V gene: TRBV5-1
J gene: TRBJ2-1
CDR3 protein: ASILGQGRNNEQF

V gene: TRBV7-9
J gene: TRBJ2-3
CDR3 protein: ASSSGGVLTDTQY

V gene: TRBV3-1/TRBV3-2
J gene: TRBJ2-2
CDR3 protein: ASSQGRSGELF

V gene: TRBV6-5
J gene: TRBJ2-3
CDR3 protein: ATYERGGLDTQY

V gene: TRBV5-1
J gene: TRBJ1-5
CDR3 protein: ASSLGAPNQPQH

V gene: TRBV11-2
J gene: TRBJ2-1
CDR3 protein: ASSLGQGRNEQF

V gene: TRBV7-9
J gene: TRBJ1-4
CDR3 protein: ASSSRTGGGEKLF

V gene: TRBV5-4
J gene: TRBJ2-3
CDR3 protein: ASSLKAGGRIDTQY

V gene: TRBV6-2/TRBV6-3
J gene: TRBJ1-6
CDR3 protein: ASSPGQGKLSNSPLH

V gene: TRBV5-5
J gene: TRBJ2-5
CDR3 protein: ASSWITGGQETQY

V gene: TRBV19
J gene: TRBJ1-1
CDR3 protein: ASIVGGAVYTEAF

V gene: TRBV10-3
J gene: TRBJ1-5
CDR3 protein: AISEGTALNSNQPQH

V gene: TRBV7-9
J gene: TRBJ2-2
CDR3 protein: ASGWTSGGPNTGELF

V gene: TRBV24-1
J gene: TRBJ2-1
CDR3 protein: ATSEASGGQYNEQF

V gene: TRBV2
J gene: TRBJ1-1
CDR3 protein: ASAYGVGENTEAF

V gene: TRBV6-5
J gene: TRBJ2-7
CDR3 protein: ASKKIDRGGEQY

V gene: TRBV9
J gene: TRBJ2-7
CDR3 protein: ASSVGQDRSYEQY

V gene: TRBV19
J gene: TRBJ1-1
CDR3 protein: ASSILSTGMNTEAF

V gene: TRBV5-1
J gene: TRBJ2-7
CDR3 protein: ASSPLSLSYEQY

V gene: TRBV4-1
J gene: TRBJ1-1
CDR3 protein: ASSARQGRTEAF

V gene: TRBV18
J gene: TRBJ2-2
CDR3 protein: ASSWEDTGELF

V gene: TRBV27
J gene: TRBJ2-7
CDR3 protein: ASSLAGAIDYEQY

V gene: TRBV18
J gene: TRBJ2-1
CDR3 protein: ASSRNRGYNEQF

V gene: TRBV10-1
J gene: TRBJ2-1
CDR3 protein: ASSSGSSYNEQF

V gene: TRBV11-2
J gene: TRBJ1-1
CDR3 protein: ATSGANTEAF

V gene: TRBV19
J gene: TRBJ2-2
CDR3 protein: ASSIGEGRKIGELF

V gene: TRBV7-2
J gene: TRBJ2-7
CDR3 protein: ASSRRGAASYEQY

V gene: TRBV19
J gene: TRBJ2-1
CDR3 protein: ASRTQRGVGEQF

V gene: TRBV2
J gene: TRBJ1-4
CDR3 protein: ASSEVGEKLF

V gene: TRBV4-2
J gene: TRBJ1-1
CDR3 protein: ASSQVLGGGTEAF

V gene: TRBV25-1
J gene: TRBJ1-6
CDR3 protein: ASSEGTPINSPLH

V gene: TRBV4-2
J gene: TRBJ2-3
CDR3 protein: ASSQDLAGVTDTQY

V gene: TRBV7-6
J gene: TRBJ1-4
CDR3 protein: ASSLGDRGSWEKLF